One T cell receptor beta chain is described in this entry. The data derive from a study of regulatory T cells in long-lasting Graves disease. The overall study: Over 5 years of antithyroid drugs with positive TSH receptor antibodies was taken to mean persistent Graves' disease.

Time point defined: persistent/refractory GD, antithyroid drugs over 5 years with positive TRAb. Generation of the TCR library employed RNA extracted from PBMCs. As collected, the peripheral blood samples measured around 9 milliliters each and went into EDTA tubes. The CDR3 loop spans 15 amino acids. Trimming cost V 4 bases and J 0 bases; bases outside gene matches: 3. Germline V gene lookup returns CDR1 PRHDT and CDR2 FYEKMQ (reference sequence). Arm-PCR of CDR3 regions with iRepertoire HTBI primers generated TCR beta libraries. TCRdb independently ran MiXCR on the multiplex PCR reads; one entry per CDR3 protein. The sample records about 470,000 distinct CDR3 sequences, more than 20% being singletons.

The rearrangement joins TRBV13 to TRBJ2-4; TRBD1 matches 7 bases. The TCR was taken from a female donor with Graves disease. This material consisted of peripheral blood mononuclear cells (PBMCs), taken when the disease was refractory, from a patient treated with antithyroid drugs. CDR3 protein: CASSYRGVAKNIQYF. As DNA, the CDR3 is TGTGCCAGCAGCTACAGGGGCGTAGCCAAAAACATTCAGTACTTC.